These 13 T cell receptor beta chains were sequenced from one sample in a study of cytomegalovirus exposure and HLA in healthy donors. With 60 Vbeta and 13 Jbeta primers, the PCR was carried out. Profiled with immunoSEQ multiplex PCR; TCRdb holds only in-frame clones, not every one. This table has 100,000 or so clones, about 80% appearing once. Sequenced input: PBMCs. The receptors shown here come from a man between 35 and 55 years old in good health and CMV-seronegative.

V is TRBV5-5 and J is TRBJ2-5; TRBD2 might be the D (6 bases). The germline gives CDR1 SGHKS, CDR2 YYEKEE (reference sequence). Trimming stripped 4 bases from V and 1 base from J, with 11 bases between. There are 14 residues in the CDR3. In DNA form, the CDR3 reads TGTGCCAGCAGCGGAGGGGCGGCCCAAGAGACCCAGTACTTC. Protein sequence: CASSGGAAQETQYF. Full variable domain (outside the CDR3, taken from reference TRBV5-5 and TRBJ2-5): DAGVTQSPTHLIKTRGQQVTLRCSPISGHKSVSWYQQVLGQGPQFIFQYYEKEERGRGNFPDRFSARQFPNYSSELNVNALLLGDSALYLCASSGGAAQETQYFGPGTRLLVL.

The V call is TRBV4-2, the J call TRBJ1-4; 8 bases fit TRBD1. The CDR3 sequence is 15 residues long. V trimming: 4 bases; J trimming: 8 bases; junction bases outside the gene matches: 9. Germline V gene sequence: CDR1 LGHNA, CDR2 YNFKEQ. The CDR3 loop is CASSPHGQGGEKLFF. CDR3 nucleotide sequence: TGTGCCAGCAGCCCACATGGACAGGGAGGGGAAAAACTGTTTTTT.

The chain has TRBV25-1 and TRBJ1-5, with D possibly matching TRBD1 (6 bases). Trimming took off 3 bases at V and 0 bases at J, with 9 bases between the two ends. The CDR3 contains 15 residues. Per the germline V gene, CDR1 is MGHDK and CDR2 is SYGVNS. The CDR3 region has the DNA TGTGCCAGCAGTGAGAACAGGGCTAGCAATCAGCCCCAGCATTTT. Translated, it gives CASSENRASNQPQHF.

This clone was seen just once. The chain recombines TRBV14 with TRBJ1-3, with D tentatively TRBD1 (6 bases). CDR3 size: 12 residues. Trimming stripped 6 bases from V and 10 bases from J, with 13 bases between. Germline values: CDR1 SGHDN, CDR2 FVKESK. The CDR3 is CASSQGRGTIYF. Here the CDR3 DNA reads TGTGCCAGCAGTCAGGGGAGAGGGACCATATATTTT.

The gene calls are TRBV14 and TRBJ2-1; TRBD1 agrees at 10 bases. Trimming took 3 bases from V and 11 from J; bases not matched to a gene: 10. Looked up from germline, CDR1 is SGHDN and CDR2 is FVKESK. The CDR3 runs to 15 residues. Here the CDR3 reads CASSQAGTGVDQQFF. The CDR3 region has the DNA TGTGCCAGCAGCCAGGCCGGGACAGGGGTCGATCAGCAGTTCTTC.

This CDR3 is CASSIFPGLIDYGYTF. CDR3 nucleotides: TGTGCCAGTAGTATATTCCCAGGGTTAATTGACTATGGCTACACCTTC. The V gene is TRBV19, the J gene TRBJ1-2; TRBD1 might be the D (5 bases). Trimming took 2 bases from V and 3 from J, leaving 16 bases between them. Germline V gene sequence: CDR1 LNHDA, CDR2 SQIVND (reference sequence). The length of the CDR3 is 16 residues.

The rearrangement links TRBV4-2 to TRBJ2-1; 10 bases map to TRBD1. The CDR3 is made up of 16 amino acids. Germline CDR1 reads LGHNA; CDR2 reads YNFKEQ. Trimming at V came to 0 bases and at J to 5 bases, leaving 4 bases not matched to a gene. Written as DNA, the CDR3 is TGTGCCAGCAGCCAAGATGGGACAGGGGTTAACAATGAGCAGTTCTTC. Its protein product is CASSQDGTGVNNEQFF.

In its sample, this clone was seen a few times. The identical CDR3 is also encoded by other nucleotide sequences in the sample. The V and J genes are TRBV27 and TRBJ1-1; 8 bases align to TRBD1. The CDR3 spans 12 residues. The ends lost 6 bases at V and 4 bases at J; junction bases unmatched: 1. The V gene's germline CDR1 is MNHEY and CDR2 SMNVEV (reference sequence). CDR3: CASSDRGTEAFF. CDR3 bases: TGTGCCAGCAGCGACAGGGGCACTGAAGCTTTCTTT.

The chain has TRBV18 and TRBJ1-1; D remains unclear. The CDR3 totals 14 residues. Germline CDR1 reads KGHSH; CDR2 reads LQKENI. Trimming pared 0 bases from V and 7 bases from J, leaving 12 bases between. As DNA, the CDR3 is TGTGCCAGCTCACCACCGACCTGGGAGAGTGAAGCTTTCTTT. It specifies CASSPPTWESEAFF.

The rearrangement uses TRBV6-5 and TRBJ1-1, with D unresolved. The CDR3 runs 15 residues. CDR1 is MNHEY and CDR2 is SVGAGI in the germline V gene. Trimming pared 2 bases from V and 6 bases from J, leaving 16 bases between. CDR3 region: CASSYTSSGVPEAFF. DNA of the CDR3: TGTGCCAGCAGTTACACTTCGTCGGGTGTACCTGAAGCTTTCTTT.

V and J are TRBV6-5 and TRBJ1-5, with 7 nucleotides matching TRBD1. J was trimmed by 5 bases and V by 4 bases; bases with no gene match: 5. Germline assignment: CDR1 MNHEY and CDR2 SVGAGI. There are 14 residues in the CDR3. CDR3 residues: CASSLTGSYQPQHF. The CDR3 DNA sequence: TGTGCCAGCAGTTTGACAGGGTCGTATCAGCCCCAGCATTTT.

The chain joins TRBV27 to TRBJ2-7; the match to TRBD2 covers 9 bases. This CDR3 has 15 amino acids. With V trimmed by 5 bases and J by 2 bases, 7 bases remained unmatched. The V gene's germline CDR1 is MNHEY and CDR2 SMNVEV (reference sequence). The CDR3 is CASSPTGLAPYEQYF. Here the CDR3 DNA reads TGTGCCAGCAGTCCTACGGGACTAGCCCCCTACGAGCAGTACTTC.

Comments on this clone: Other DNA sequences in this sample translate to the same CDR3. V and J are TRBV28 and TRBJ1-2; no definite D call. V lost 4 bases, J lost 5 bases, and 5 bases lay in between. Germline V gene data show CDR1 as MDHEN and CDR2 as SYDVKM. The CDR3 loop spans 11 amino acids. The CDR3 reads CASSSSYGYTF. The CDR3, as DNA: TGTGCCAGCAGTTCATCATATGGCTACACCTTC.